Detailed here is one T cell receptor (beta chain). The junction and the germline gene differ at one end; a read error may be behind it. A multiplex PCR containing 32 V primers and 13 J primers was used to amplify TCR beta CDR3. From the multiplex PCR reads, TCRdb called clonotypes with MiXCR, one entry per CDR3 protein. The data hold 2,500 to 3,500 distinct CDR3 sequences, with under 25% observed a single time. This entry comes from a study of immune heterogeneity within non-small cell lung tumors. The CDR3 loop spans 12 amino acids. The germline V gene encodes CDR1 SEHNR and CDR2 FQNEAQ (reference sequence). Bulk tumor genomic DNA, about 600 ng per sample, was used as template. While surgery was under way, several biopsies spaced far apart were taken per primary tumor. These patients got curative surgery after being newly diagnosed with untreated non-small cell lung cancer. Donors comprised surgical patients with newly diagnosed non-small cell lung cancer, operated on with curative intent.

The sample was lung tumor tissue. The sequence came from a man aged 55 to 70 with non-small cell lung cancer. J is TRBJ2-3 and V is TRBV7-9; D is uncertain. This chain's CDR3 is CARSSNTDTQYF. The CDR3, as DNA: TGTGCCCGCAGCTCTAACACAGATACGCAGTATTTC.